The T cell receptor (beta chain) described here comes from a study of blood T cells in healthy people across ages. As to this clonotype: A read error may be the cause here, since a much bigger clone is one base away.

Alongside a J-beta primer mix, a sample-barcoded 5' primer served in a second PCR lasting about 7 to 11 cycles. TCRdb re-derived calls from the 5' RACE reads in MiXCR, one entry per CDR3 protein. The table records around 1.7 million distinct CDR3 sequences, about 30% of them present only once. Germline values: CDR1 DFQATT, CDR2 SNEGSKA (reference sequence). The CDR3 sequence is 16 residues long. V dropped 3 bases and J dropped 13 bases, with 28 bases sitting between them. This chain links TRBV20-1 with TRBJ2-4; D perhaps matches TRBD2 (6 bases). Sequences were obtained from blood. The origin of this receptor is a woman between 25 and 40 years old in good health. The CDR3 sequence is CSARDPGASAYNEQYF. The CDR3 bases are TGCAGTGCTAGGGACCCCGGGGCTAGCGCGTACAATGAGCAGTACTTC.